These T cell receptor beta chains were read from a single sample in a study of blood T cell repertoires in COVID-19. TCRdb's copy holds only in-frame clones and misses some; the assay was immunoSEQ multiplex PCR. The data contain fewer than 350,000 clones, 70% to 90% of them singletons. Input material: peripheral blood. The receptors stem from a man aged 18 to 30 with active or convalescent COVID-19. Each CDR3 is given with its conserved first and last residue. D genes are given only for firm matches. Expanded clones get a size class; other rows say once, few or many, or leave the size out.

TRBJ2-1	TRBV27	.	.	TGTGCCAGCAGTTTATCGGGAGGCCCTTTCTACAATGAGCAGTTCTTC	CASSLSGGPFYNEQFF
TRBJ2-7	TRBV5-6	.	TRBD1	TGTGCCAGCAGCTTGGGTCGGACAGGGATCTACGAGCAGTACTTC	CASSLGRTGIYEQYF
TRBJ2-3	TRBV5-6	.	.	TGTGCCAGCAGCGCGGGGAACACAGATACGCAGTATTTT	CASSAGNTDTQYF
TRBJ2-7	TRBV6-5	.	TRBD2	TGTGCCAGCAGTTTGCGGGGGGGGGCCTACGAGCAGTACTTC	CASSLRGGAYEQYF
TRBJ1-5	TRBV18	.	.	TGTGCCAGCTCACCTGGCGGGAAATATAGCAATCAGCCCCAGCATTTT	CASSPGGKYSNQPQHF
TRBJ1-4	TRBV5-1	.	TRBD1	TGCGCCAGCAGCTTACAGGGGGCGCATGAAAAACTGTTTTTT	CASSLQGAHEKLFF
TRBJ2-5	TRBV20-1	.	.	TGCAGTGCTAGTAGCGGTTCTCGCCAAGAGACCCAGTACTTC	CSASSGSRQETQYF
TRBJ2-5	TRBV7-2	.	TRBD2	TGTGCCAGCAGCCCCCGGACTAGCGGGGGGTCTATAGGGACCCAGTACTTC	CASSPRTSGGSIGTQYF
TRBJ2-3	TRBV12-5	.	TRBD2	TGTGCTAGTGGTTTCTCCCTACCTAGCGGGGACACAGATACGCAGTATTTT	CASGFSLPSGDTDTQYF
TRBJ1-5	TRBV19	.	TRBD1	TGTGCCAGCCGGACAGGAAGTCAGCCCCAGCATTTT	CASRTGSQPQHF
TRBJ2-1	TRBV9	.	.	TGTGCCAGCAGCCAATCAAACAATGAGCAGTTCTTC	CASSQSNNEQFF
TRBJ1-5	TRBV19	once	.	TGTGCCAGTAGTATCCGACAGCTCAATCAGCCCCAGCATTTT	CASSIRQLNQPQHF
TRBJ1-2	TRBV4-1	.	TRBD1	TGCGCCAGCAGCCAAGCCCCCATGACAGGGCACTATGGCTACACCTTC	CASSQAPMTGHYGYTF
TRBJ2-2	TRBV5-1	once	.	TGCGCCAGCAGCTTGAAGGGGGCCGGGGAGCTGTTTTTT	CASSLKGAGELFF
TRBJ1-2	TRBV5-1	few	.	TGCGCCAGCAGCTTGGCCGAAGTAACAGGGAATGGCTACACCTTC	CASSLAEVTGNGYTF
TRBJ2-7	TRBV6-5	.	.	TGTGCCAGCAGGGGGCTGACAGGACCCACCTACGAGCAGTACTTC	CASRGLTGPTYEQYF
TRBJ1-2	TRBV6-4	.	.	TGTGCCAGTAGCCACGTGATGTCTAACTATGGCTACACCTTC	CASSHVMSNYGYTF
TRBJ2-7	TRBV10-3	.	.	TGTGCCATCAGACAAGACACCTCCTACGAGCAGTACTTC	CAIRQDTSYEQYF
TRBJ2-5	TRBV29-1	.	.	TGCAGCGTTGACTGGCCGAGACAGTCTCAAGAGACCCAGTACTTC	CSVDWPRQSQETQYF
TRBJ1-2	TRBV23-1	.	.	TGCGCCAGCAGTCAATCGTGTCAGGAACCCTATGGCTACACCTTC	CASSQSCQEPYGYTF
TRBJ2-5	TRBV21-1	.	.	TGTGCCAGCAGCAAAGCGGGGGCTACCCAAGAGACCCAGTACTTC	CASSKAGATQETQYF
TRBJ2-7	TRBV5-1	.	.	TGCGCCAGCAGCTTGGCCGGCAGGAAGTACGAGCAGTACTTC	CASSLAGRKYEQYF
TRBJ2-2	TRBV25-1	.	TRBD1	TGTGCCAGCGGGGACAGGCTGAACACCGGGGAGCTGTTTTTT	CASGDRLNTGELFF
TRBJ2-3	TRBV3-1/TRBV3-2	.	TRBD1	TGTGCCAGCAGCGATGGACAGGACTCCACAGATACGCAGTATTTT	CASSDGQDSTDTQYF
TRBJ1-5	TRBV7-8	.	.	TGTGCCAGCAGCCCCTCGGGATATACTGAGCCCCAGCATTTT	CASSPSGYTEPQHF
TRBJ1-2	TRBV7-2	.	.	TGTGCCAGCAGCTCCCTGGAGTATGGCTACACCTTC	CASSSLEYGYTF
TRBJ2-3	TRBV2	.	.	TGTGCCAGCCGATGGACATCAGGATTCACAGATACGCAGTATTTT	CASRWTSGFTDTQYF
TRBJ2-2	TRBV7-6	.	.	TGTGCCAGCAGCTTAACGACAGAAAACACCGGGGAGCTGTTTTTT	CASSLTTENTGELFF
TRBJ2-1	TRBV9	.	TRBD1	TGTGCCAGCAGCGTAGCTACCGGGACAGGGGCCACCTACAATGAGCAGTTCTTC	CASSVATGTGATYNEQFF
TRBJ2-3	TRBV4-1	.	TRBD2	TGCGCCAGCAGCCGGGGCAGCGGGGCCACAGATACGCAGTATTTT	CASSRGSGATDTQYF
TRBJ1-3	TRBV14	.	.	TGTGCCAGCAGCCAAGATTTGAACAGGGTGGCTGGAAACACCATATATTTT	CASSQDLNRVAGNTIYF
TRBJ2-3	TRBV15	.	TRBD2	TGTGCCACCAGCTCGGGACTAGCGGGGATCACAGATACGCAGTATTTT	CATSSGLAGITDTQYF
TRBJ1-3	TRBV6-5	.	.	TGTGCCACTGGCCAAGGGGGTGGAAACACCATATATTTT	CATGQGGGNTIYF
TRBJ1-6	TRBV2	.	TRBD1	TGTGCCAGCAGTGAAGAAGGGACAGGGTTTAATTCACCCCTCCACTTT	CASSEEGTGFNSPLHF
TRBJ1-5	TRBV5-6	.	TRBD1	TGTGCCAGCAGCTTTGGACAGGGAGTAGGTCAGCCCCAGCATTTT	CASSFGQGVGQPQHF
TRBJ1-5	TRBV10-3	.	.	TGTGCCATCAGTGAGTCGAGTGCGGTCCAGCCCCAGCATTTT	CAISESSAVQPQHF
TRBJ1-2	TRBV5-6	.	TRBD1	TGTGCCAGCAGCTTGGGGGACAGCGATAATGGCTACACCTTC	CASSLGDSDNGYTF
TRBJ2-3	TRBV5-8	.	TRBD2	TGTGCCAGCAGCTGGCGCGGGGGGGCCACTAGCACAGATACGCAGTATTTT	CASSWRGGATSTDTQYF
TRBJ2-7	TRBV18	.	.	TGTGCCAGCTCACCAAGCAGGGAGGACGAGCAGTACTTC	CASSPSREDEQYF
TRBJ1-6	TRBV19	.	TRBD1	TGTGCCAGTAGTACCCTGATGACAGGGGACAGAGGTTCACCCCTCCACTTT	CASSTLMTGDRGSPLHF
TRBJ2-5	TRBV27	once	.	TGTGCCAGCAGTTTACGAATCCCCGGGGAGACCCAGTACTTC	CASSLRIPGETQYF
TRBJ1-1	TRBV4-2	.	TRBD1	TGTGCCAGCAGCCATGGGACAGGGAACACTGAAGCTTTCTTT	CASSHGTGNTEAFF
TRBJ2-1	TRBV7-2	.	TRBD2	TGTGCCAGCAGCGCTAGGACTAGCGGGGGGGTTGAGCAGTTCTTC	CASSARTSGGVEQFF
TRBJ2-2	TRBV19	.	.	TGTGCCAGTAAACAGGAAGCGAACACCGGGGAGCTGTTTTTT	CASKQEANTGELFF
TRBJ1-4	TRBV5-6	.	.	TGTGCCAGCAGCTTCGGGATGGCAACTAATGAAAAACTGTTTTTT	CASSFGMATNEKLFF
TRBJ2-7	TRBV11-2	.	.	TGTGCCAGCAGCTTAGTGGTAGGGGCGGGGGCCTACTACGAGCAGTACTTC	CASSLVVGAGAYYEQYF
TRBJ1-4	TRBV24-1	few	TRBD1	TGTGCCACCGCTGGGACAGGGGAGAGGGCTAATGAAAAACTGTTTTTT	CATAGTGERANEKLFF
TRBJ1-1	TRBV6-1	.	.	TGTGCCAGCAGTGATGGTGGGGGGAACCCGAACACTGAAGCTTTCTTT	CASSDGGGNPNTEAFF
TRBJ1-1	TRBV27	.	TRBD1	TGTGCCAGCCGGACAGGGTTTACTGAAGCTTTCTTT	CASRTGFTEAFF
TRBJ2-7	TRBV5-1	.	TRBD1	TGCGCCAGCACAAGGACAGGGGAGATCTACGAGCAGTACTTC	CASTRTGEIYEQYF
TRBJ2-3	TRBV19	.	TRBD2	TGTGCCAGTCAAGCGGGGGGATTGGGGGATACGCAGTATTTT	CASQAGGLGDTQYF
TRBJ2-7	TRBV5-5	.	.	TGTGCCAGCAGCTTGGTAGAATACGAGCAGTACTTC	CASSLVEYEQYF
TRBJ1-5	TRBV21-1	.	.	TGTGCCAGCAGCAAAGGTCTGGGCTCCCGCAATCAGCCCCAGCATTTT	CASSKGLGSRNQPQHF
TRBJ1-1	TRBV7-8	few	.	TGTGCCAGCAGTCCAGTGGAGGGAAATACTGAAGCTTTCTTT	CASSPVEGNTEAFF
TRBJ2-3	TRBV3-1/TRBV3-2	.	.	TGTGCCAGCCGTCAGGGGGGCCGCACAGATACGCAGTATTTT	CASRQGGRTDTQYF
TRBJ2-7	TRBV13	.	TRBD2	TGTGCCAGCAGCTCGACTAGCGGGGGGTCCCGTTACGAGCAGTACTTC	CASSSTSGGSRYEQYF
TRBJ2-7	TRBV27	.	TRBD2	TGTGCCAGCAGTCCCAGTCTGGCGGGGGGGCCCTACGAGCAGTACTTC	CASSPSLAGGPYEQYF